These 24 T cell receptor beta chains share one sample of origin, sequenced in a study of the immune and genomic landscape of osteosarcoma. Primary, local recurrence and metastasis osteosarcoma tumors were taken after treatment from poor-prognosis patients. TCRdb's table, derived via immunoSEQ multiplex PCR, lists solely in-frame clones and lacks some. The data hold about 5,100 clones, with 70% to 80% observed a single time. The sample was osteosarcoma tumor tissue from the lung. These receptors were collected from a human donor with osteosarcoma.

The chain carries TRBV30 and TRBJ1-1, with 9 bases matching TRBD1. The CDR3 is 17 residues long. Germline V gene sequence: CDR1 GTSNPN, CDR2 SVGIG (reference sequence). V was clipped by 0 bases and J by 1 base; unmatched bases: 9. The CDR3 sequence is CAWSVKQGAWTNTEAFF. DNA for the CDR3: TGTGCCTGGAGTGTGAAACAGGGGGCCTGGACGAACACTGAAGCTTTCTTT.

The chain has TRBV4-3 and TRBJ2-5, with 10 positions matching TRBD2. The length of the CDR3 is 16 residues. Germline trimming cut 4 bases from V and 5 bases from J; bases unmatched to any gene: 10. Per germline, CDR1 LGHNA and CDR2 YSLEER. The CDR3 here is CASSPHAASGSETQYF. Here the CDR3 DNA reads TGCGCCAGCAGCCCTCATGCGGCTAGCGGGAGCGAGACCCAGTACTTC.

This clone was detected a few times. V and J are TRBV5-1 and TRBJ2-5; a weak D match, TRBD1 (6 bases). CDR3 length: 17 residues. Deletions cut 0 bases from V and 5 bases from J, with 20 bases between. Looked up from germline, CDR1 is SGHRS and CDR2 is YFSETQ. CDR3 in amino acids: CASSLGVGGEGAETQYF. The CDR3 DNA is TGCGCCAGCAGCTTGGGAGTAGGGGGAGAAGGTGCCGAGACCCAGTACTTC. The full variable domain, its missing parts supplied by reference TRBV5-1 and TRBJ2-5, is KAGVTQTPRYLIKTRGQQVTLSCSPISGHRSVSWYQQTPGQGLQFLFEYFSETQRNKGNFPGRFSGRQFSNSRSEMNVSTLELGDSALYLCASSLGVGGEGAETQYFGPGTRLLVL.

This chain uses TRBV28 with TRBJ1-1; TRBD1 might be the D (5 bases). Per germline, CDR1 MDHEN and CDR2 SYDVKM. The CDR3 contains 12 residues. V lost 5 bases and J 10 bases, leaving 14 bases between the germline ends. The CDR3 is CASSPIDRRAFF. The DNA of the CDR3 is TGTGCCAGCAGTCCCATCGACAGAAGAGCTTTCTTT.

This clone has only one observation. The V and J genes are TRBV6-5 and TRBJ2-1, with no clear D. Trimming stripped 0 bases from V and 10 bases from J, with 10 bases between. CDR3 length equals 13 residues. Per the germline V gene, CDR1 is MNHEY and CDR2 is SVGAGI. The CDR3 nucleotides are TGTGCCAGCAGTTACTCTCCCCTAGAAGAGCAGTTCTTC. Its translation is CASSYSPLEEQFF.

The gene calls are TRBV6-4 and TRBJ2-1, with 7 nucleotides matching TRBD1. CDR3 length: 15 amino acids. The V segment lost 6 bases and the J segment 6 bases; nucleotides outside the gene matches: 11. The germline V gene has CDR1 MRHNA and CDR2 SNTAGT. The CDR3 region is CASSEGAGSLNEQFF. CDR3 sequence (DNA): TGTGCCAGCAGCGAGGGGGCCGGGTCGCTCAATGAGCAGTTCTTC.

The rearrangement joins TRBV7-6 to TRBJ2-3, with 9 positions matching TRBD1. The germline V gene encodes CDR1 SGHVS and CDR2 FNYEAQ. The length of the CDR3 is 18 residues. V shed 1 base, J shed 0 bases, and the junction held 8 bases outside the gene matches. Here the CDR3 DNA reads TGTGCCAGCAGCTTAGGGGGATGGGGGACAGGGAGCACAGATACGCAGTATTTT. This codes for CASSLGGWGTGSTDTQYF.

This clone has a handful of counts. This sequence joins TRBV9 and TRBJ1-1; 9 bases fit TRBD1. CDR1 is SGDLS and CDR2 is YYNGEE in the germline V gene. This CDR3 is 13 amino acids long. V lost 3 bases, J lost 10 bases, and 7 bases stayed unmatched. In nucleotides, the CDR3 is TGTGCCAGCAGCGAGAACACAGGGGGCATAGCTTTCTTT. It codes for CASSENTGGIAFF.

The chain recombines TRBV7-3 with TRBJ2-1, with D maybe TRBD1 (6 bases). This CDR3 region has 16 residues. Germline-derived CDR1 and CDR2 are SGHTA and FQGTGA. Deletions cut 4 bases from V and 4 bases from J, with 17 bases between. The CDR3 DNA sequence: TGTGCCAGCAGCTCTGGACAGTGTAACCCGTACAATGAGCAGTTCTTC. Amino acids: CASSSGQCNPYNEQFF.

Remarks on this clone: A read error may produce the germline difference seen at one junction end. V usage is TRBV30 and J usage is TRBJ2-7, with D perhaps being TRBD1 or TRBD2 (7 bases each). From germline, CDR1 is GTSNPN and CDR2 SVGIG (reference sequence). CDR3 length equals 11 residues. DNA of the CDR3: TGTGCCGGGAGGGGGCGGGGGGAGCAGTACTTC. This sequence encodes CAGRGRGEQYF.

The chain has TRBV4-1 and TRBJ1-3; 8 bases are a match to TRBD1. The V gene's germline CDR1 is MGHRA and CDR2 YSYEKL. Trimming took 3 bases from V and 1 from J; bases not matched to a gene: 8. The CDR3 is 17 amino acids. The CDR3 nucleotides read TGCGCCAGCAGCCACACCGGGACAGGCATATCTGGAAACACCATATATTTT. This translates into CASSHTGTGISGNTIYF.

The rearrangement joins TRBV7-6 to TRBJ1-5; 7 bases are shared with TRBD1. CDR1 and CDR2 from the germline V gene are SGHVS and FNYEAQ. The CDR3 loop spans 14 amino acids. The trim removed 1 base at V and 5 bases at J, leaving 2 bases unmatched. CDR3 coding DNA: TGTGCCAGCAGCTTAGGACAGGGTGATCAGCCCCAGCATTTT. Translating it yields CASSLGQGDQPQHF.

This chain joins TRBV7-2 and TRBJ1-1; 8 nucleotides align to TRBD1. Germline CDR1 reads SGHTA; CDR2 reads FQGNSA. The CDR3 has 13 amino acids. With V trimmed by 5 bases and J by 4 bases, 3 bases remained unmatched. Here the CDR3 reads CASSADRVTEAFF. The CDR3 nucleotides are TGTGCCAGCAGCGCGGACAGGGTCACTGAAGCTTTCTTT. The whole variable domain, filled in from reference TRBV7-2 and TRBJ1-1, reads GAGVSQSPSNKVTEKGKDVELRCDPISGHTALYWYRQSLGQGLEFLIYFQGNSAPDKSGLPSDRFSAERTGGSVSTLTIQRTQQEDSAVYLCASSADRVTEAFFGQGTRLTVV.

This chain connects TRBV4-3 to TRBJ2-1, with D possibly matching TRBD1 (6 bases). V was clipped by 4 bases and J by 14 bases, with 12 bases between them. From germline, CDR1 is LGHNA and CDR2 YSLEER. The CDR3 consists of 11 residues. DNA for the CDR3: TGCGCCAGCAGCCTCCAGACAGGAGAGTTCTTC. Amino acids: CASSLQTGEFF.

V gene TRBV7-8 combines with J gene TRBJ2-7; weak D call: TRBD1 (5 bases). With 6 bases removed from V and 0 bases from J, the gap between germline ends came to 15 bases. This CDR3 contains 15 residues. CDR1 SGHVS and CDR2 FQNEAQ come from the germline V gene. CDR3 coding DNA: TGTGCCAGCAGGAGATTCCAGGGTCCCTCCTACGAGCAGTACTTC. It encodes CASRRFQGPSYEQYF.

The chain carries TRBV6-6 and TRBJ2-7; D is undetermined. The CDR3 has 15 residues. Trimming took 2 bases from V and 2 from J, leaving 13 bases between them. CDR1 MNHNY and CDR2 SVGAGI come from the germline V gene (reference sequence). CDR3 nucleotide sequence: TGTGCCAGCAGTTACGAGCTAGTTCGTCCCTACGAGCAGTACTTC. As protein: CASSYELVRPYEQYF.

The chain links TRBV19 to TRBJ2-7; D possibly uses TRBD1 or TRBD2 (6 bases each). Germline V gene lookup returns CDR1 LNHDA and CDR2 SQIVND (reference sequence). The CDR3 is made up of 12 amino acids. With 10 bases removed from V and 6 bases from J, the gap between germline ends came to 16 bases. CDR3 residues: CANGQQGGEQYF. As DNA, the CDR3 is TGTGCCAATGGACAACAGGGAGGCGAGCAGTACTTC.

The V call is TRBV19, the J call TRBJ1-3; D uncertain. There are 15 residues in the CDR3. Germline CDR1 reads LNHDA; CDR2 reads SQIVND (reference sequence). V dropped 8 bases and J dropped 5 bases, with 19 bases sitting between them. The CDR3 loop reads CASGPREPWRNTIYF. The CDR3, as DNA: TGTGCCAGTGGACCCCGCGAACCTTGGAGAAACACCATATATTTT.

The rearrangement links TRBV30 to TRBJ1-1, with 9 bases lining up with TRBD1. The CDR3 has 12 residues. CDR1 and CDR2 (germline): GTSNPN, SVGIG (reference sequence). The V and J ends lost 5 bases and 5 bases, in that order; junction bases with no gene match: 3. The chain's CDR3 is CAWGQGITEAFF. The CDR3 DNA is TGTGCCTGGGGACAGGGGATAACTGAAGCTTTCTTT.

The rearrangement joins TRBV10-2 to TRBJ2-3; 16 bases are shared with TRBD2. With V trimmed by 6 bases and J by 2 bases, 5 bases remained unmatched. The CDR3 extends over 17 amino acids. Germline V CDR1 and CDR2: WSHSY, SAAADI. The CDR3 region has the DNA TGCGCCAGCAGGGGGACTAGCGGGAGGGCTCTCACAGATACGCAGTATTTT. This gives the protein CASRGTSGRALTDTQYF.

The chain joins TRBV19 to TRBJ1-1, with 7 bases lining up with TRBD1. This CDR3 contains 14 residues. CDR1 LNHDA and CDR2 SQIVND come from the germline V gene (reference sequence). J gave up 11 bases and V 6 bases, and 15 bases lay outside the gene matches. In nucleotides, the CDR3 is TGTGCCAGTAGCGCCGCCCCTTCAGGGGGAGAGGCTTTCTTT. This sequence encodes CASSAAPSGGEAFF.

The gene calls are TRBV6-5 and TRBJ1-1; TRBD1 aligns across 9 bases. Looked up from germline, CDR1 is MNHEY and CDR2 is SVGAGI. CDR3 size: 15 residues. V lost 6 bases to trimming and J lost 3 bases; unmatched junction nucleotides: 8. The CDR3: CASSGPGQGDTEAFF. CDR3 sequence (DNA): TGTGCCAGCAGCGGTCCGGGACAGGGTGACACTGAAGCTTTCTTT.

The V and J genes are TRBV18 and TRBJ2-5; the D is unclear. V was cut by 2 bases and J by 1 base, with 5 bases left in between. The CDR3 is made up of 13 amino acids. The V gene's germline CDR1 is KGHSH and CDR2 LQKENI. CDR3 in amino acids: CASSPTAQETQYF. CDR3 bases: TGTGCCAGCTCACCAACAGCCCAAGAGACCCAGTACTTC.

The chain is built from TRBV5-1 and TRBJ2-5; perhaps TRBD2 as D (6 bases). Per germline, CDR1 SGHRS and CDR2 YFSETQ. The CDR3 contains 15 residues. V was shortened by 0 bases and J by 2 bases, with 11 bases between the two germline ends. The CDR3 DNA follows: TGCGCCAGCAGCTTGGCGGGACTGTCGCAAGAGACCCAGTACTTC. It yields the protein CASSLAGLSQETQYF. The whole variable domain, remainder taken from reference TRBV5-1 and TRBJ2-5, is KAGVTQTPRYLIKTRGQQVTLSCSPISGHRSVSWYQQTPGQGLQFLFEYFSETQRNKGNFPGRFSGRQFSNSRSEMNVSTLELGDSALYLCASSLAGLSQETQYFGPGTRLLVL.